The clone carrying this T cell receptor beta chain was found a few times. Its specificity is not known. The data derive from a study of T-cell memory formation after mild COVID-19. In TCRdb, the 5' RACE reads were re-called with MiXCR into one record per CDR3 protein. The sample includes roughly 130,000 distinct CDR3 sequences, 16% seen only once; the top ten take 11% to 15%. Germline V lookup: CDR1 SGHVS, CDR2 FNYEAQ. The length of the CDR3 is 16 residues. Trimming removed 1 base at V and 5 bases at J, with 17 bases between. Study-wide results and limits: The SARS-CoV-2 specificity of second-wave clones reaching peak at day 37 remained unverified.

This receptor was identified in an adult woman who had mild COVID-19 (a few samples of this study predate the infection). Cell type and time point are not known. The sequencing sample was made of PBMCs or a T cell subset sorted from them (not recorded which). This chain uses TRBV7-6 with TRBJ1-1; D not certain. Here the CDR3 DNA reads TGTGCCAGCAGCTTAGGGACCGCCACGATTAGGACTGAAGCTTTCTTT. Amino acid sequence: CASSLGTATIRTEAFF.